This T cell receptor beta chain was sequenced in a study of CD8+ T cells in alopecia areata. Germline CDR1 is SGHVS and CDR2 is FNYEAQ. V shed 4 bases and J shed 3 bases, with 13 bases lying between them. This CDR3 is 14 amino acids long. Treatment: oral pan-JAK inhibitor, 5-10 mg twice daily. The sequencing template was cDNA reverse transcribed from extracted RNA. TCRdb keeps only in-frame clones here, not all; method: immunoSEQ multiplex PCR. The sample lists 110,000 to 150,000 clones; more than 85% were seen once. Material: CD8+ T cells sorted from blood, obtained at week 4, from a patient treated with tofacitinib. This TCR derives from a human donor with alopecia areata. The J gene is TRBJ2-7, the V gene TRBV7-6, with D perhaps assigned TRBD1 or TRBD2 (5 bases each). This CDR3 reads CASSSGTDHYEQYF. The CDR3 coding sequence is TGTGCCAGCAGCTCCGGGACGGATCACTACGAGCAGTACTTC.